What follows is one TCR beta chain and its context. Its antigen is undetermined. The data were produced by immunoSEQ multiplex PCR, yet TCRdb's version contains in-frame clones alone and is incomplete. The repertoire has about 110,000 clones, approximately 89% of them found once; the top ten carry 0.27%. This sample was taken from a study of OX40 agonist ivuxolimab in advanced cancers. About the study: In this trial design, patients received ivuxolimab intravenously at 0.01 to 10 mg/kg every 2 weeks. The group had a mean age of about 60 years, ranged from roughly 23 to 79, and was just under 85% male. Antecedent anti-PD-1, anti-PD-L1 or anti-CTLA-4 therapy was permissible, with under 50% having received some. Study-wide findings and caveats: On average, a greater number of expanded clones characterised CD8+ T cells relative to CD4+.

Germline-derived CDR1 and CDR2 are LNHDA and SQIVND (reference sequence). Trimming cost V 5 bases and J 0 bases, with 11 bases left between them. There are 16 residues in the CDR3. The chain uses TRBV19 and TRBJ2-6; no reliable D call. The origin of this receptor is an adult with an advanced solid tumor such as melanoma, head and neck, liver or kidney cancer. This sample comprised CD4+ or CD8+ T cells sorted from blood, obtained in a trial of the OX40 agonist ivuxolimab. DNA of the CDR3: TGTGCCAGTAGTTCCTCAGGTTCCTCTGGGGCCAACGTCCTGACTTTC. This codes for CASSSSGSSGANVLTF. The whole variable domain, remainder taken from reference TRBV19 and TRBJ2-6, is DGGITQSPKYLFRKEGQNVTLSCEQNLNHDAMYWYRQDPGQGLRLIYYSQIVNDFQKGDIAEGYSVSREKKESFPLTVTSAQKNPTAFYLCASSSSGSSGANVLTFGAGSRLTVL.